This T cell receptor beta chain is drawn from a study of control samples from healthy donors and cancer patients. In germline, CDR1 is SSHAT, CDR2 FNYEAQ (reference sequence). The CDR3 has 13 amino acids. Trimming pared 5 bases from V and 8 bases from J, leaving 15 bases between. The repertoire was sequenced with immunoSEQ multiplex PCR; TCRdb's copy has only in-frame clones and lacks some. The profile shows roughly 80,000 clones, nearly 90% of them singletons. This receptor was obtained from a woman between 50 and 59 years old in good health. Sequenced material: blood. The rearrangement uses TRBV7-7 and TRBJ1-1, with D tentatively TRBD1 (5 bases). The CDR3 DNA reads TGTGCCAGCAGCCCGACCCCAGGGATGGAAGCTTTCTTT. Translation gives CASSPTPGMEAFF.